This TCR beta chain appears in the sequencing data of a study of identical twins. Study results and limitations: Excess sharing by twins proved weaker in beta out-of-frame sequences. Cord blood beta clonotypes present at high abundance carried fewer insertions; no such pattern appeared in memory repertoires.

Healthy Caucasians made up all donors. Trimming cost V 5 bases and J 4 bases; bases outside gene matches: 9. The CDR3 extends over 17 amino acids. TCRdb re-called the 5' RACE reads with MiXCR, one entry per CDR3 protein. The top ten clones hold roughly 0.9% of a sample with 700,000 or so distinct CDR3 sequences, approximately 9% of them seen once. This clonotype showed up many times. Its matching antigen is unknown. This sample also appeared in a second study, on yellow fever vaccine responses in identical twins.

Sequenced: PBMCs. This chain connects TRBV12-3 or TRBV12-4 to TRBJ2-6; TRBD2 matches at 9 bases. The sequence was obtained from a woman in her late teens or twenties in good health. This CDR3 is CASSPWAGGLGANVLTF. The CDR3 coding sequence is TGTGCCAGCAGTCCTTGGGCGGGAGGGCTAGGGGCCAACGTCCTGACTTTC.